These T cell receptor beta chains were read from a single sample in a study of persistence of HIV-infected CD4 T cells. The data were produced by immunoSEQ multiplex PCR, yet TCRdb's version contains in-frame clones alone and is incomplete. The sample has about 35,000 clones; under 90% are singletons. Their antigen targets remain unknown. Source: cultured CD4+ T cells from PBMCs, taken from a patient who received antiretroviral therapy. The receptors originated from an adult with HIV. The donor label of this sample is uncertain. Both conserved end residues are part of each CDR3. The D gene is left open where the match is weak. Only some rows state a clone size, as once, few, many or a class for expanded clones.

j_gene,v_gene,d_gene,abundance,CDR3nt,CDR3aa
TRBJ2-7,TRBV3-1/TRBV3-2,TRBD1,-,TGTGCCAGCAGCCAATCTCCGGGACAGGGATACGAGCAGTACTTC,CASSQSPGQGYEQYF
TRBJ1-1,TRBV13,-,-,TGTGCCAGCAGTCCCCGGTCGGGTGGTGAAGCTTTCTTT,CASSPRSGGEAFF
TRBJ2-1,TRBV28,-,-,TGTGCCAGCAGTCGCCCTTCCTCGAACTACAATGAGCAGTTCTTC,CASSRPSSNYNEQFF
TRBJ1-5,TRBV18,-,-,TGTGCCAGCTCACCAACCAGGGGCGGCAATCAGCCCCAGCATTTT,CASSPTRGGNQPQHF
TRBJ1-2,TRBV6-1,-,-,TGTGCCAGCAGTGACGGCAGCTATGGCTACACCTTC,CASSDGSYGYTF
TRBJ2-1,TRBV9,-,-,TGTGCCAGCAGCGTAGTGGGGGGCAGAAACACTCGGAATGAGCAGTTCTTC,CASSVVGGRNTRNEQFF
TRBJ2-5,TRBV5-4,-,-,TGTGCCAGCAGCTTGGCGCACACACAAGAGACCCAGTACTTC,CASSLAHTQETQYF
TRBJ2-7,TRBV6-5,-,-,TGTGCCACCGCGGCCAAACAGGGTAACGAGCAGTACTTC,CATAAKQGNEQYF
TRBJ1-5,TRBV5-8,-,-,TGTGCCAGCAGCCCCGGACTAAAAGGCACTCAGCCCCAGCATTTT,CASSPGLKGTQPQHF
TRBJ2-3,TRBV11-3,-,-,TGTGCCAGCAGCTTAGGAACGTCCTCTAGCACAGATACGCAGTATTTT,CASSLGTSSSTDTQYF
TRBJ2-7,TRBV2,TRBD1,-,TGTGCCAGCAGGACAGGGTTTTACGAGCAGTACTTC,CASRTGFYEQYF
TRBJ2-3,TRBV9,TRBD2,-,TGTGCCAGCAGCGTTACTAGCGGGGGGGCCCCTGGCACAGATACGCAGTATTTT,CASSVTSGGAPGTDTQYF
TRBJ1-5,TRBV4-2,-,few,TGTGCCAGCAGCCAGTTTAGGAGAGATAGCAATCAGCCCCAGCATTTT,CASSQFRRDSNQPQHF
TRBJ1-2,TRBV28,-,few,TGTGCCAGCAGTTCCGTCCCCCGTCTCGGCTACACCTTC,CASSSVPRLGYTF
TRBJ2-1,TRBV3-1/TRBV3-2,TRBD1,-,TGTGCCAGCAGGGTTAACAGGGGCTCCTACAATGAGCAGTTCTTC,CASRVNRGSYNEQFF
TRBJ2-7,TRBV6-5,-,-,TGTGCCAGCAGACCTCCTCTAGGGGGATTGAACGAGCAGTACTTC,CASRPPLGGLNEQYF
TRBJ2-5,TRBV2,TRBD1,-,TGTGCCAGCTCTAAAACAGGGGCATTAGAGACCCAGTACTTC,CASSKTGALETQYF
TRBJ1-5,TRBV27,-,-,TGTGCCAGCAGATTAACGGGGGCTCAGCCCCAGCATTTT,CASRLTGAQPQHF
TRBJ1-5,TRBV27,-,-,TGTGCCAGCAGTTTAAGGCAGGGTGGGCCCCAGCATTTT,CASSLRQGGPQHF
TRBJ1-4,TRBV4-1,-,-,TGCGCCAGCAGCCAAGCACAGGGTGCTAATGAAAAACTGTTTTTT,CASSQAQGANEKLFF
TRBJ2-2,TRBV24-1,-,-,TGTGCCACCAGTGATCAGGGCCCAATAAACACCGGGGAGCTGTTTTTT,CATSDQGPINTGELFF
TRBJ2-3,TRBV7-2,TRBD2,-,TGTGCCAGCAGCTTGGCTAGCGGGGGGGCGGCATTTACGCAGTATTTT,CASSLASGGAAFTQYF
TRBJ2-2,TRBV18,TRBD1,-,TGTGCCAGCTCACGACAGGGGTCCGGGGAGCTGTTTTTT,CASSRQGSGELFF
TRBJ2-4,TRBV6-5,-,-,TGTGCCAGCAGTTACTCTTGGCAGGGAAAAAACATTCAGTACTTC,CASSYSWQGKNIQYF
TRBJ2-7,TRBV6-5,-,-,TGTGCCAGCAGTAGGGGTTACTCCTACGAGCAGTACTTC,CASSRGYSYEQYF
TRBJ2-3,TRBV5-1,-,few,TGCGCCAGCAGCCGGCAGCCGAGCACAGATACGCAGTATTTT,CASSRQPSTDTQYF
TRBJ2-7,TRBV6-5,-,-,TGTGCCAGCAGTTACAGGGGCGCGAGTGGGGAGCAGTACTTC,CASSYRGASGEQYF
TRBJ2-3,TRBV5-1,TRBD2,-,TGCGCCAGCAGCTCGTCCGGGACTAGGTCAGATACGCAGTATTTT,CASSSSGTRSDTQYF
TRBJ2-7,TRBV2,-,-,TGTGCCAGCAGTGACGGTCCATACGAGCAGTACTTC,CASSDGPYEQYF
TRBJ1-1,TRBV10-3,TRBD1,-,TGTGCCATCAGTGAGGCAGGGGGGGTTACTGAAGCTTTCTTT,CAISEAGGVTEAFF
TRBJ2-2,TRBV14,-,-,TGTGCCAGCAGCCAAGTCGTGGGGCCCGGGGAGCTGTTTTTT,CASSQVVGPGELFF
TRBJ2-3,TRBV5-1,-,-,TGCGCCAGCAGCTCCGTTAGAGGGGGGGGACAGAAAGTTAATACGCAGTATTTT,CASSSVRGGGQKVNTQYF
TRBJ2-4,TRBV5-8,TRBD2,few,TGTGCCAGCAGCTTGGGTGTGTTTGGGGGGGTAGCCAAAAACATTCAGTACTTC,CASSLGVFGGVAKNIQYF
TRBJ2-7,TRBV6-5,-,-,TGTGCCAGCAGTAGAAAGACACCGAGCTCCTACGAGCAGTACTTC,CASSRKTPSSYEQYF
TRBJ1-1,TRBV7-2,-,-,TGTGCCAGCAGCCGAGACATGAACACTGAAGCTTTCTTT,CASSRDMNTEAFF
TRBJ1-2,TRBV19,-,few,TGTGCCAGTAGTACCCGGACCTATGGCTACACCTTC,CASSTRTYGYTF
TRBJ2-2,TRBV7-2,-,-,TGTGCCAGCAGCTCCGGTGTGGGCGGGGAGCTGTTTTTT,CASSSGVGGELFF
TRBJ2-7,TRBV20-1,-,-,TGCAGTGCTAGTTTCCAGGGTTTTGGGGAGCAGTACTTC,CSASFQGFGEQYF
TRBJ2-3,TRBV7-6,TRBD2,-,TGTGCCAGCAGCTTAGAACCCCTTCTGAGCGGGGGTGCCACAGATACGCAGTATTTT,CASSLEPLLSGGATDTQYF
TRBJ2-3,TRBV9,-,-,TGTGCCAGCAGCGTAGGACTGCCAGATACGCAGTATTTT,CASSVGLPDTQYF
TRBJ1-2,TRBV19,-,-,TGTGCCAGTAGTCCCAACTTCGCTAACTATGGCTACACCTTC,CASSPNFANYGYTF
TRBJ2-3,TRBV11-3,TRBD2,few,TGTGCCAGCAGCTCCTCTTTGGGCGGGGGATCGTCTTTT,CASSSSLGGGSSF
TRBJ1-2,TRBV29-1,-,-,TGCAGCGTTGAACAGGGAAATGGCTACACCTTC,CSVEQGNGYTF